These 25 T cell receptor beta chains were sequenced from one sample in a study of cytomegalovirus exposure and HLA in healthy donors. The PCR ran on 60 Vbeta and 13 Jbeta primers. Assay used: immunoSEQ multiplex PCR; TCRdb lists only in-frame clones, some missing. The sample contains about 170,000 clones, roughly 88% of which appear only once. Sample: PBMCs. The receptors derive from a boy younger than 10 in good health and CMV-seronegative.

This chain links TRBV5-6 with TRBJ1-2; the match to TRBD1 covers 9 bases. The V gene end was trimmed by 0 bases and the J gene end by 6 bases; junction bases not matched to a gene: 6. Germline assignment: CDR1 SGHDT and CDR2 YYEEEE. The CDR3 extends over 15 amino acids. The CDR3 bases are TGTGCCAGCAGCTTGGTTGGACAGGGGAGAGATGGCTACACCTTC. Amino acids: CASSLVGQGRDGYTF.

This clone has just a few counts. The genes are TRBV30 and TRBJ1-1; TRBD1 aligns across 7 bases. The trim removed 1 base at V and 0 bases at J, leaving 5 bases unmatched. Per germline, CDR1 GTSNPN and CDR2 SVGIG (reference sequence). The CDR3 has 15 amino acids. CDR3 in amino acids: CAWSGRTGVNTEAFF. The CDR3 nucleotides are TGTGCCTGGAGTGGAAGAACAGGGGTGAACACTGAAGCTTTCTTT.

This CDR3 is CASSFSAIRDTQFF. The CDR3 nucleotides are TGTGCCAGCAGCTTCTCAGCAATACGGGACACTCAGTTCTTC. This sequence joins TRBV7-2 and TRBJ2-1; possibly TRBD1 for D (6 bases). The germline V and J ends were trimmed by 3 bases and 13 bases, with 19 bases remaining between them. Per the germline V gene, CDR1 is SGHTA and CDR2 is FQGNSA. CDR3 length: 14 residues.

This chain links TRBV15 with TRBJ2-5; 8 bases match TRBD2. Germline V gene lookup returns CDR1 LNHNV and CDR2 YYDKDF (reference sequence). The CDR3 contains 12 residues. After removal of 6 bases from V and 5 bases from J, the junction contained 2 bases not matched to a gene. DNA for the CDR3: TGTGCCACCAGTCGGGGGGGGGAGACCCAGTACTTC. It translates to CATSRGGETQYF.

The chain has TRBV30 and TRBJ1-5; 7 bases map to TRBD1. The CDR3 has 14 residues. V was pared by 6 bases and J by 1 base, with 6 bases of the junction left unmatched. The germline CDR1 and CDR2 sequences are GTSNPN and SVGIG (reference sequence). CDR3 residues: CACRQGGSNQPQHF. The CDR3 DNA follows: TGTGCCTGTAGACAGGGCGGGAGCAATCAGCCCCAGCATTTT.

This clone came up once. The V and J genes are TRBV25-1 and TRBJ2-2; TRBD1 agrees at 7 bases. Germline CDR1 and CDR2: MGHDK and SYGVNS. The CDR3 has 16 residues. V lost 4 bases to trimming and J lost 8 bases; unmatched junction nucleotides: 13. Here the CDR3 DNA reads TGTGCCAGCAGTGGCTGGGACAGTCCACAGACGGGGGAGCTGTTTTTT. Amino acids: CASSGWDSPQTGELFF.

CDR3 sequence (DNA): TGTGCCAGCAGTCCCCGGACAGGGCCCACTAACTATGGCTACACCTTC. This encodes CASSPRTGPTNYGYTF. The rearrangement joins TRBV27 to TRBJ1-2; 8 bases map to TRBD1. Germline trimming cut 5 bases from V and 0 bases from J; bases unmatched to any gene: 8. The germline V gene encodes CDR1 MNHEY and CDR2 SMNVEV (reference sequence). This CDR3 has 16 residues.

The chain links TRBV5-6 to TRBJ2-3; 13 bases agree with TRBD2. There are 14 residues in the CDR3. V dropped 4 bases and J dropped 5; count of bases not matched to a gene: 1. Per germline, CDR1 SGHDT and CDR2 YYEEEE. The CDR3 DNA is TGTGCCAGCAGCCGACTAGCGGGAGGAGATACGCAGTATTTT. Amino acids: CASSRLAGGDTQYF. The full variable domain, completed using reference TRBV5-6 and TRBJ2-3, is DAGVTQSPTHLIKTRGQQVTLRCSPKSGHDTVSWYQQALGQGPQFIFQYYEEEERQRGNFPDRFSGHQFPNYSSELNVNALLLGDSALYLCASSRLAGGDTQYFGPGTRLTVL.

This chain joins TRBV6-5 and TRBJ2-2; D uncertain. The CDR3 consists of 16 residues. The germline gives CDR1 MNHEY, CDR2 SVGAGI. V was trimmed by 4 bases and J by 5 bases, leaving 17 bases between them. CDR3: CASSSPSSRVTGELFF. The CDR3 DNA follows: TGTGCCAGCAGTTCCCCCTCCTCTCGAGTAACCGGGGAGCTGTTTTTT.

A single count supports this clone. The V call is TRBV6-5, the J call TRBJ2-6; a possible D gene is TRBD2 (6 bases). Deletions cut 2 bases from V and 4 bases from J, with 9 bases between. CDR3 length equals 15 residues. Germline values: CDR1 MNHEY, CDR2 SVGAGI. Here the CDR3 reads CASSYVSGGANVLTF. The CDR3 region has the DNA TGTGCCAGCAGTTACGTGAGCGGGGGGGCCAACGTCCTGACTTTC.

The gene calls are TRBV6-6 and TRBJ2-1, with D possibly matching TRBD1 (6 bases). V lost 2 bases and J lost 5, with 13 bases in between. The CDR3 consists of 15 residues. The germline V gene has CDR1 MNHNY and CDR2 SVGAGI (reference sequence). The chain's CDR3 is CASSYAGELNNEQFF. The CDR3 region has the DNA TGTGCCAGCAGTTACGCAGGGGAGTTGAACAATGAGCAGTTCTTC.

This rearrangement joins TRBV5-6 to TRBJ2-5, with a possible D match to TRBD2 (5 bases). Trimming cost V 2 bases and J 4 bases, with 12 bases left between them. Germline assignment: CDR1 SGHDT and CDR2 YYEEEE. This CDR3 is built from 14 residues. The CDR3 here is CASSLPERAETQYF. CDR3 sequence (DNA): TGTGCCAGCAGCTTACCCGAGAGGGCAGAGACCCAGTACTTC.

This chain links TRBV18 with TRBJ2-1, with a possible D match to TRBD1 (5 bases). Germline values: CDR1 KGHSH, CDR2 LQKENI. V was shortened by 6 bases and J by 1 base, with 13 bases between the two germline ends. The CDR3 has 15 residues. CDR3 in amino acids: CASSADIGSYNEQFF. The CDR3 bases are TGTGCCAGCTCCGCGGACATTGGGTCCTACAATGAGCAGTTCTTC.

The CDR3 DNA reads TGTGCCAGCAGCTTGTATAGGCCTAGCGGGAGGTCCTACAATGAGCAGTTCTTC. As protein: CASSLYRPSGRSYNEQFF. V is TRBV5-4 and J is TRBJ2-1, with 11 positions matching TRBD2. The CDR3 consists of 18 residues. The V gene end was trimmed by 1 base and the J gene end by 1 base; junction bases not matched to a gene: 7. Germline assignment: CDR1 SGHNT and CDR2 YYREEE (reference sequence). Supplemented by reference TRBV5-4 and TRBJ2-1, the full variable domain reads ETGVTQSPTHLIKTRGQQVTLRCSSQSGHNTVSWYQQALGQGPQFIFQYYREEENGRGNFPPRFSGLQFPNYSSELNVNALELDDSALYLCASSLYRPSGRSYNEQFFGPGTRLTVL.

This clone was seen only a few times. The rearrangement links TRBV7-9 to TRBJ2-7, with TRBD1 identical over 7 bases. J gave up 5 bases and V 5 bases, and 12 bases lay outside the gene matches. This CDR3 has 15 residues. Germline loops: CDR1 SEHNR, CDR2 FQNEAQ (reference sequence). CDR3 in amino acids: CASSHTGDSLNEQYV. In nucleotides, the CDR3 is TGTGCCAGCAGCCATACTGGGGACAGCCTCAACGAGCAGTACGTC.

The chain recombines TRBV5-6 with TRBJ2-7, with TRBD1 matching over 11 bases. The J segment lost 5 bases and the V segment lost 2 bases, leaving 6 bases of the junction unmatched. Germline V gives CDR1 SGHDT, CDR2 YYEEEE. The CDR3 consists of 15 residues. In DNA form, the CDR3 reads TGTGCCAGCAGCTTCCGGGACAGGGGGTCCCACGAGCAGTACTTC. Translated, it gives CASSFRDRGSHEQYF. The full variable domain, its missing parts supplied by reference TRBV5-6 and TRBJ2-7, is DAGVTQSPTHLIKTRGQQVTLRCSPKSGHDTVSWYQQALGQGPQFIFQYYEEEERQRGNFPDRFSGHQFPNYSSELNVNALLLGDSALYLCASSFRDRGSHEQYFGPGTRLTVT.

The chain employs TRBV7-2 and TRBJ2-2, with D maybe TRBD2 (6 bases). There are 15 residues in the CDR3. Germline V CDR1 and CDR2: SGHTA, FQGNSA. Trimming removed 5 bases at V and 1 base at J, with 11 bases between. Written as DNA, the CDR3 is TGTGCCAGCAGCCCCCGGCGGGGGAACACCGGGGAGCTGTTTTTT. Protein product: CASSPRRGNTGELFF.

This chain joins TRBV2 and TRBJ1-4; D is unresolved. The CDR3 covers 13 residues. V gave up 4 bases and J gave up 6 bases, with 9 bases separating them. Germline CDR1 and CDR2: SNHLY and FYNNEI. CDR3 DNA: TGTGCCAGCAGTGGCCAGGCCGATGAAAAACTGTTTTTT. Translating gives CASSGQADEKLFF.

The V and J genes are TRBV4-1 and TRBJ1-5; TRBD1 agrees at 7 bases. J gave up 2 bases and V 4 bases, and 2 bases lay outside the gene matches. Germline V gene lookup returns CDR1 MGHRA and CDR2 YSYEKL. This CDR3 is built from 14 residues. CDR3 sequence: CASSLGQGNQPQHF. CDR3 sequence (DNA): TGCGCCAGCAGCCTCGGACAGGGCAATCAGCCCCAGCATTTT.

The V gene is TRBV5-8, the J gene TRBJ1-5; a weak D match, TRBD1 (5 bases). This CDR3 has 17 amino acids. The V gene's germline CDR1 is SGHTS and CDR2 YDEGEE. The germline V and J ends were trimmed by 0 bases and 2 bases, with 15 bases remaining between them. In DNA form, the CDR3 reads TGTGCCAGCAGCTTGGTTGGGTTAGTAGGGGGCAATCAGCCCCAGCATTTT. Translating it yields CASSLVGLVGGNQPQHF.

This chain connects TRBV29-1 to TRBJ1-2; a weak D match, TRBD1 (5 bases). Per the germline V gene, CDR1 is SQVTM and CDR2 is ANQGSEA. Trimming removed 0 bases at V and 6 bases at J, with 11 bases between. CDR3 length equals 13 residues. The CDR3 nucleotides are TGCAGCGTTGAAGATAAGGGGCGGCATGGCTACACCTTC. Translating it yields CSVEDKGRHGYTF.

This chain connects TRBV6-1 to TRBJ2-1, with 9 bases matching TRBD2. There are 18 residues in the CDR3. The junction had 12 bases not matched to a gene; V was cut back by 2 bases and J by 4 bases. Germline CDR1 reads MNHNS; CDR2 reads SASEGT. DNA for the CDR3: TGTGCCAGCAGTGAATTCGGCGCGGGAGGGACAATTTACAATGAGCAGTTCTTC. Amino acids: CASSEFGAGGTIYNEQFF.

This clone has only a few counts. V and J are TRBV4-1 and TRBJ1-4, with 8 bases fitting TRBD1. The germline CDR1 and CDR2 sequences are MGHRA and YSYEKL. J lost 3 bases, V lost 0 bases, and 9 bases had no gene match. CDR3 size: 18 residues. CDR3: CASSQDLEQGVPNEKLFF. The CDR3 region has the DNA TGCGCCAGCAGCCAAGATCTGGAACAGGGGGTCCCTAATGAAAAACTGTTTTTT.

This chain joins TRBV25-1 and TRBJ1-2, with D maybe TRBD1 (5 bases). V shed 7 bases and J shed 7 bases, with 13 bases lying between them. Germline V gene lookup returns CDR1 MGHDK and CDR2 SYGVNS. CDR3 size: 12 residues. CDR3 loop: CASTGGTGGYTF. The CDR3 DNA reads TGTGCCAGCACCGGGGGGACGGGTGGCTACACCTTC.

The V call is TRBV5-4, the J call TRBJ1-2; the D gene is possibly TRBD1 (6 bases). V was cut by 4 bases and J by 5 bases, with 15 bases left in between. Germline V gene sequence: CDR1 SGHNT, CDR2 YYREEE (reference sequence). This CDR3 spans 14 amino acids. The DNA of the CDR3 is TGTGCCAGCAGCCCCTCGGGGGGCGGGTATGGCTACACCTTC. Translating it yields CASSPSGGGYGYTF.